This TCR beta chain was recovered during a study of T cell responses to AZD1222 COVID-19 vaccine. General observations from the study: AZD1222 recipients seropositive at baseline numbered only 5 or 6.

Profiled with immunoSEQ multiplex PCR; TCRdb holds only in-frame clones, not every one. Of 150,000 to 200,000 clones in the sample, about 92% were seen once. On this clone: The antigen is undetermined.

Researchers grouped second doses given at about 4 or about 12 weeks into one pool. This receptor was identified in an adult who received the AZD1222 COVID-19 vaccine. Sequenced here: peripheral blood, sampled 28 days after the second AZD1222 dose.

CDR3: CASSLAGNSPLHF. The CDR3 DNA reads as TGTGCCAGCAGCTTAGCGGGGAATTCACCCCTCCACTTT. V is TRBV7-2 and J is TRBJ1-6; the D is unclear. Trimming stripped 0 bases from V and 7 bases from J, with 4 bases between. The CDR3 loop spans 13 amino acids. From germline, CDR1 is SGHTA and CDR2 FQGNSA.